This T cell receptor (beta chain) comes out of a study of blood T cell repertoires in COVID-19. Study at large: Specimens from acute and convalescent COVID-19 originated in the United States, Italy and Spain. From T cells, B-cell-depleted T cells, or PBMCs came the material, which was cDNA or gDNA.

CDR1 is SGHRS, CDR2 YFSETQ, per germline. The V and J ends lost 4 bases and 4 bases respectively, with 11 bases between them. The CDR3 totals 14 residues. Authors' data handling: The authors estimated nucleated cell counts from reference gene primer amplification. TCRdb's table, derived via immunoSEQ multiplex PCR, lists solely in-frame clones and lacks some. Clonal size and the V and J genes are those of that table, whereas D and trimming came from the DNA. In the table there are tens of thousands of clones, around 83% of which are singletons. The TCR was taken from a human donor in a cohort sampled during active COVID-19. Specimen: peripheral blood. This chain links TRBV5-1 with TRBJ2-2, with D uncertain. The CDR3 nucleotides read TGCGCCAGCAGCCCCGGGTTGGGCACCGGGGAGCTGTTTTTT. Protein product: CASSPGLGTGELFF.